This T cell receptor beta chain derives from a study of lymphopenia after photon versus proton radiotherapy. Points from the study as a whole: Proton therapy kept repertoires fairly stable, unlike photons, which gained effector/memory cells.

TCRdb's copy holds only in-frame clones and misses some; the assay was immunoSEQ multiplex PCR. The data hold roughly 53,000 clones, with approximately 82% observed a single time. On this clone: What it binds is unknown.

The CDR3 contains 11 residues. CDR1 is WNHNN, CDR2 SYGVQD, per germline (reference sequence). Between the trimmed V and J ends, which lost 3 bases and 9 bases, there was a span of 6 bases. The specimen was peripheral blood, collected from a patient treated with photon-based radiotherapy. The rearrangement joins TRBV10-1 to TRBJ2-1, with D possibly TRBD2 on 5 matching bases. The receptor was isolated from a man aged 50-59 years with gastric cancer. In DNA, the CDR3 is TGCGCCAGCAGTGAACGGGGTGAGCAGTTCTTC. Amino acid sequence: CASSERGEQFF.